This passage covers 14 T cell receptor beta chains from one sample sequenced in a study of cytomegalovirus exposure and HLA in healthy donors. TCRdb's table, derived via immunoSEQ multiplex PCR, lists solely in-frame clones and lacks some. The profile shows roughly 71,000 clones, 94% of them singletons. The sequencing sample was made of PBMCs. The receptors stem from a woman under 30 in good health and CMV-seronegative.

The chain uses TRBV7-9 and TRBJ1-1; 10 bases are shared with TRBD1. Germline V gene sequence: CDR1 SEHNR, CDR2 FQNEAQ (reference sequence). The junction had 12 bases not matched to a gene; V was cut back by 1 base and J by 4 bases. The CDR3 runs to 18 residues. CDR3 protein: CASSLGTGGSPSGTEAFF. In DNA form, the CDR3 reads TGTGCCAGCAGCTTAGGGACAGGGGGATCACCGTCGGGCACTGAAGCTTTCTTT.

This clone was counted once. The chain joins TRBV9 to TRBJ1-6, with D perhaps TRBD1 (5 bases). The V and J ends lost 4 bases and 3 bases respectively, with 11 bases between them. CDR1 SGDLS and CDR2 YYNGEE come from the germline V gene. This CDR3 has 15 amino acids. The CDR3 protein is CASSRGHRYNSPLHF. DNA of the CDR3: TGTGCCAGCAGCAGAGGACATCGCTATAATTCACCCCTCCACTTT.

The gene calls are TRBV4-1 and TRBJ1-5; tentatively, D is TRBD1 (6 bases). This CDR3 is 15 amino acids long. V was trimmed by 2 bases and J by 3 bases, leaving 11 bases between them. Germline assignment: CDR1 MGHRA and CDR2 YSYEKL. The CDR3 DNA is TGCGCCAGCAGCCAAAGTGGACAGAACAATCAGCCCCAGCATTTT. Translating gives CASSQSGQNNQPQHF.

The CDR3 coding sequence is TGTGCCAGCAGTCCTAATCCAGGGCAGACGAACACTGAAGCTTTCTTT. Translated: CASSPNPGQTNTEAFF. V is TRBV7-9 and J is TRBJ1-1, with a possible D match to TRBD1 (5 bases). CDR1 SEHNR and CDR2 FQNEAQ come from the germline V gene (reference sequence). The CDR3 is 16 amino acids. V gave up 6 bases and J gave up 1 base, with 18 bases separating them.

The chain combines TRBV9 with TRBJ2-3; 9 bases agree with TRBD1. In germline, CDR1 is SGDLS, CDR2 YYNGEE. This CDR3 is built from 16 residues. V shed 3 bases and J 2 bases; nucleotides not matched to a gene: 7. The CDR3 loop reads CASSALQGALTDTQYF. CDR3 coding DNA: TGTGCCAGCAGCGCGCTACAGGGGGCACTCACAGATACGCAGTATTTT.

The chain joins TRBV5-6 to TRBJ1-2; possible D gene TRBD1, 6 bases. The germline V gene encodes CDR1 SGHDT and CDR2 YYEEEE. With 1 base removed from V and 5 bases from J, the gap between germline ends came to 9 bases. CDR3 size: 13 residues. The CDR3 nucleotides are TGTGCCAGCAGCTTGAACAGGGTGTATGGCTACACCTTC. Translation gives CASSLNRVYGYTF.

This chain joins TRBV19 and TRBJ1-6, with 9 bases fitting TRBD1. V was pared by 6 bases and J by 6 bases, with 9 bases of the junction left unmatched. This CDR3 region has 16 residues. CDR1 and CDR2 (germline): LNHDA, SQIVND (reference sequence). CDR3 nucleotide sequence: TGTGCCAGTAGGATTTCGGACAGGGGCCCTAATTCACCCCTCCACTTT. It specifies CASRISDRGPNSPLHF. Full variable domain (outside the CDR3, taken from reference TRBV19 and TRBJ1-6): DGGITQSPKYLFRKEGQNVTLSCEQNLNHDAMYWYRQDPGQGLRLIYYSQIVNDFQKGDIAEGYSVSREKKESFPLTVTSAQKNPTAFYLCASRISDRGPNSPLHFGNGTRLTVT.

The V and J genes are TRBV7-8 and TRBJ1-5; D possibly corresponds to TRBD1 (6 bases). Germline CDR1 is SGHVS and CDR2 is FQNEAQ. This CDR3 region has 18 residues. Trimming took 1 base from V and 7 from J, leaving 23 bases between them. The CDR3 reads CASSLGLWQGPGGQPQHF. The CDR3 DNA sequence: TGTGCCAGCAGCTTAGGACTTTGGCAGGGGCCTGGCGGGCAGCCCCAGCATTTT.

The CDR3 protein is CAWRRSQLFYGYTF. CDR3 bases: TGTGCCTGGAGGAGGTCGCAACTTTTCTATGGCTACACCTTC. The gene calls are TRBV30 and TRBJ1-2; no reliable D call. With 3 bases removed from V and 4 bases from J, the gap between germline ends came to 15 bases. Germline loops: CDR1 GTSNPN, CDR2 SVGIG (reference sequence). The CDR3 has 14 amino acids. Drawing the rest from reference TRBV30 and TRBJ1-2, the complete variable domain is SQTIHQWPATLVQPVGSPLSLECTVEGTSNPNLYWYRQAAGRGLQLLFYSVGIGQISSEVPQNLSASRPQDRQFILSSKKLLLSDSGFYLCAWRRSQLFYGYTFGSGTRLTVV.

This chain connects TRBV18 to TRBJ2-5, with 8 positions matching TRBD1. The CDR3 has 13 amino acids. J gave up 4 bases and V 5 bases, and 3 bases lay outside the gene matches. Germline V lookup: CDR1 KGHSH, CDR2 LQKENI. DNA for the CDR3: TGTGCCAGCTCAAAGGGACAGGCAGAGACCCAGTACTTC. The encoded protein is CASSKGQAETQYF.

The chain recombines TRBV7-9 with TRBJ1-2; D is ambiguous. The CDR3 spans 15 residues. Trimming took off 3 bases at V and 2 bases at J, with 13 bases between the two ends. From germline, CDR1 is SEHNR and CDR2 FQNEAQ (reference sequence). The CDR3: CASSLLLFGNYGYTF. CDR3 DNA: TGTGCCAGCAGCTTGTTACTCTTCGGGAACTATGGCTACACCTTC.

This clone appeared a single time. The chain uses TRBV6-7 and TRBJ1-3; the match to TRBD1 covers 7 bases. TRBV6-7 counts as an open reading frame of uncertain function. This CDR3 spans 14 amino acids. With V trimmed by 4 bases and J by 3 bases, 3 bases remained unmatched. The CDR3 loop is CASSFDRVGNTIYF. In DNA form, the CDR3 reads TGTGCCAGCAGTTTTGACAGGGTTGGAAACACCATATATTTT.

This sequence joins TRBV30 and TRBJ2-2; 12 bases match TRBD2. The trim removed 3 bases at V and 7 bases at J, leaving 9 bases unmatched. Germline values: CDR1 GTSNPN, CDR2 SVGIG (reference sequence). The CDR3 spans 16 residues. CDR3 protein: CAWRVLAGGAFGELFF. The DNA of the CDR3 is TGTGCCTGGAGGGTACTAGCGGGGGGCGCTTTCGGGGAGCTGTTTTTT.

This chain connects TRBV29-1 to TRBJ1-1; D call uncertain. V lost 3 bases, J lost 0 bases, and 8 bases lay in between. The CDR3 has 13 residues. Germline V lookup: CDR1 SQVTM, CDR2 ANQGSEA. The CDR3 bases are TGCAGCGTTGATGTGTATCTGAACACTGAAGCTTTCTTT. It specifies CSVDVYLNTEAFF.